This TCR beta chain was obtained from a study of blood T cell repertoires in COVID-19. The overall study: The origin of the acute and convalescent COVID-19 samples was the United States, Italy and Spain.

In the authors' methods: Quantification of nucleated cells was approximated via reference gene primer amplification. TCRdb's copy holds only in-frame clones and misses some; the assay was immunoSEQ multiplex PCR. The V and J calls and clone size are taken from that table; D and trimming were inferred from the DNA. The table has 200,000 to 300,000 clones, about 88% seen once. Trimming removed 4 bases from V and 3 bases from J, with 21 bases in between. The CDR3 runs 18 residues. Germline CDR1 reads SGHTA; CDR2 reads FQGNSA. The chain carries TRBV7-2 and TRBJ1-4; a possible D gene is TRBD1 (6 bases). The source material was peripheral blood. The sequence derives from a man in his sixties who had recovered from COVID-19. The CDR3 DNA reads TGTGCCAGCAGCTCGAGGTGGCGGCAGGGGAATTCTAATGAAAAACTGTTTTTT. This codes for CASSSRWRQGNSNEKLFF.